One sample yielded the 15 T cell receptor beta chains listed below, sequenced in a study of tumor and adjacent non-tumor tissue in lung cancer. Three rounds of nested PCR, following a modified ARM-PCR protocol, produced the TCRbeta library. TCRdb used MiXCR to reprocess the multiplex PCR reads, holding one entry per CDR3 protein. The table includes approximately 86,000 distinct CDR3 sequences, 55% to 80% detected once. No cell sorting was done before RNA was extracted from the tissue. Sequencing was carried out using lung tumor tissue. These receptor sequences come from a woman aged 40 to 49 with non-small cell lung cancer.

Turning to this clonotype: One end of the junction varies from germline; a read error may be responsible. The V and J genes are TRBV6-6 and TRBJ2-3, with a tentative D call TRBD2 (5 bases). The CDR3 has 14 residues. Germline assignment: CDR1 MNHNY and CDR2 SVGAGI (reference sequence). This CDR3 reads CASSYLRDGDTRYF. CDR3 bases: TGTGCCAGCAGTTACCTCCGGGATGGCGATACGCGGTATTTT.

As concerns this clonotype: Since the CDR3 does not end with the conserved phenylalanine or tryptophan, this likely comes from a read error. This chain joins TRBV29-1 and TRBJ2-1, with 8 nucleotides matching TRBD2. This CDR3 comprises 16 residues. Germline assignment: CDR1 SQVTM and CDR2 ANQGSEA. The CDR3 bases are TGCAACGTTTCTGGGCCGGGAGGGCCGTACAGCAATGAGCAGTTCTTA. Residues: CNVSGPGGPYSNEQFL.

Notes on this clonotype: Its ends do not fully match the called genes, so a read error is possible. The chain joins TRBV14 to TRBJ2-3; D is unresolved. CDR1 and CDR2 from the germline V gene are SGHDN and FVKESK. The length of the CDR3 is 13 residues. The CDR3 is CASSQGITDTQYF. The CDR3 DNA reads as TGTGCCAGCAGCCAAGGCATTACAGATACACAGTATTTT.

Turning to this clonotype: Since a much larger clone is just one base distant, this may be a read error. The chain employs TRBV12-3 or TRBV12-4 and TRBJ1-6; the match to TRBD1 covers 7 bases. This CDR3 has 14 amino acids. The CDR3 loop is CVSSSTGLNSPLHF. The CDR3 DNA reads TGTGTCAGCAGTTCGACAGGGCTTAATTCACCCCTCCACTTT.

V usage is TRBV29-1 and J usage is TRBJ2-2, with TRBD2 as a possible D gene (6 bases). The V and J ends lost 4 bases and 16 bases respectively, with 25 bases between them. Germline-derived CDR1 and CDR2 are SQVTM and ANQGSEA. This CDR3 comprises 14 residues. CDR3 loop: CSVGRQGGTGESFF. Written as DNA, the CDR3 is TGCAGCGTTGGTCGGCAGGGAGGCACCGGGGAGTCGTTTTTT.

CDR3 residues: CASSQGVAGDERFF. The CDR3 nucleotides are TGTGCCAGCAGCCAGGGGGTAGCGGGAGATGAAAGGTTCTTC. This chain joins TRBV11-3 and TRBJ2-1; 9 nucleotides match TRBD2. Germline loops: CDR1 SGHNT, CDR2 YENEEA. V was clipped by 5 bases and J by 15 bases; unmatched bases: 14. The CDR3 loop spans 14 amino acids.

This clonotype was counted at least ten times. The CDR3 DNA reads as TGCGCCAGCAGCCAAGTCCGGGACAGCAATGAAAAACTGTTTTTT. Its protein product is CASSQVRDSNEKLFF. The V call is TRBV4-1, the J call TRBJ1-4; TRBD1 aligns across 7 bases. V lost 1 base, J lost 5 bases, and 4 bases stayed unmatched. This CDR3 spans 15 amino acids. Germline V gene sequence: CDR1 MGHRA, CDR2 YSYEKL.

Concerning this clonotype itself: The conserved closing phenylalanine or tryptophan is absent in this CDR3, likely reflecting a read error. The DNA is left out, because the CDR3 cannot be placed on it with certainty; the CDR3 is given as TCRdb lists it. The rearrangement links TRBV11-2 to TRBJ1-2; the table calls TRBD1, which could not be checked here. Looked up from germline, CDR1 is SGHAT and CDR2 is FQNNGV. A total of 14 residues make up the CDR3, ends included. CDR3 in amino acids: CASNLGTGNYGYAL.

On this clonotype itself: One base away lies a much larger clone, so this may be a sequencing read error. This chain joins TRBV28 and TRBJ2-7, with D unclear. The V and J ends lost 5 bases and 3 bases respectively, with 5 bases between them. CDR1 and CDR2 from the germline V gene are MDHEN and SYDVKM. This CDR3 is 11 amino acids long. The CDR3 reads CASSHSYEQYF. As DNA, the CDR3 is TGTGCCAGCAGTCATAGCTACGAGCAGTACTTC.

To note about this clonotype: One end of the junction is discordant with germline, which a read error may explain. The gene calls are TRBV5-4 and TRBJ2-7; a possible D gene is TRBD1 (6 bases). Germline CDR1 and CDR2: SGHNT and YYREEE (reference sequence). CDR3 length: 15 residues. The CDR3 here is CASSLGTVSSYEQYF. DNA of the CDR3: TGTGCCAGCAGCTTGGGGACAGTGTCCTCCTACGAGCAATACTTC.

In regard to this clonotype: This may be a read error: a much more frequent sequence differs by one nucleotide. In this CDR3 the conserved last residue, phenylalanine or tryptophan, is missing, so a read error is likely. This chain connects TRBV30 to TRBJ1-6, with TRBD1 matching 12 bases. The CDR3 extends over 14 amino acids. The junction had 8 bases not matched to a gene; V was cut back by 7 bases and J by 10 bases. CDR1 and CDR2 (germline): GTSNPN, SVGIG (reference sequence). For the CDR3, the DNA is TGTGCCTTGATGGGACAGGGGGCCCGGTCACCCCTCCACTCT. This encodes CALMGQGARSPLHS.

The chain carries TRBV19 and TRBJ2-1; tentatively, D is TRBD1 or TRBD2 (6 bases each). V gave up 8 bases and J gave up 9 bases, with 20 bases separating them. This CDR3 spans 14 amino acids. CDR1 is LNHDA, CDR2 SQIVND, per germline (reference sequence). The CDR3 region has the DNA TGTGCCAGTTCCACAGGGAGGAGTTCAATTGAGCAGTTCTTC. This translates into CASSTGRSSIEQFF.

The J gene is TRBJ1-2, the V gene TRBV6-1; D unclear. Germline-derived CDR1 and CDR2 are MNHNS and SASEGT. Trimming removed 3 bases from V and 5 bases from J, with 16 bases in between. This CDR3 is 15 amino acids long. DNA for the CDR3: TGTGCCAGCAGTGATCGGTCCAGGTTCGGTTATGGCTACACCTTC. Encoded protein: CASSDRSRFGYGYTF.

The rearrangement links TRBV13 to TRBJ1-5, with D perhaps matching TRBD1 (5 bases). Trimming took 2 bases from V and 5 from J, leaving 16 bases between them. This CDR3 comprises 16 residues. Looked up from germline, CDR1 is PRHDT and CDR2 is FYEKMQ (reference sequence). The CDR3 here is CASSLSKGHIDQPQHF. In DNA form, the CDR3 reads TGTGCCAGCAGCTTATCCAAGGGGCACATAGATCAGCCCCAGCATTTT.

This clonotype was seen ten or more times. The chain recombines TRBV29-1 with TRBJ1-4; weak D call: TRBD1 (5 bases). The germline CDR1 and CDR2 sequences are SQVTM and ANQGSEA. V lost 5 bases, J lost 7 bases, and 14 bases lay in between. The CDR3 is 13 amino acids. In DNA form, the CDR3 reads TGCAGCGTTTCAGACGGGGGGGGTGAAAAACTGTTTTTT. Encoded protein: CSVSDGGGEKLFF.